The 3 T cell receptor beta chains below all came from one sample that was sequenced in a study of CD8+CD57+ T cells in acquired aplastic anemia. The use of genomic DNA as template underpinned the TCR beta VDJ and CDR3 profiling. From the reads, TCRdb called clonotypes with MiXCR, one entry per CDR3 protein. In the table there are 400,000 to 450,000 distinct CDR3 sequences, 65% to 80% of which are singletons. Sequenced sample: sorted CD4+, CD8+, or CD8+CD57+ T cells (not recorded which) from PBMCs. The receptor source for this set is a human donor in good health, serving as a control.

Here the CDR3 DNA reads TGTGCCAGCAGTTTGGCTTTGGGGCTGGACAATTCACAGTTCTTC. Translating it yields CASSLALGLDNSQFF. This chain connects TRBV7-3 to TRBJ2-1, with a possible D match to TRBD1 (5 bases). Germline assignment: CDR1 SGHTA and CDR2 FQGTGA. Trimming stripped 6 bases from V and 13 bases from J, with 25 bases between. The CDR3 is 15 residues long. Filled out from reference TRBV7-3 and TRBJ2-1, the complete variable domain reads GAGVSQTPSNKVTEKGKYVELRCDPISGHTALYWYRQSLGQGPEFLIYFQGTGAADDSGLPNDRFFAVRPEGSVSTLKIQRTERGDSAVYLCASSLALGLDNSQFFGPGTRLTVL.

This rearrangement joins TRBV7-2 to TRBJ2-6, with TRBD2 identical over 7 bases. Germline V CDR1 and CDR2: SGHTA, FQGNSA. The CDR3 consists of 16 residues. V was clipped by 5 bases and J by 15 bases; unmatched bases: 19. CDR3 nucleotide sequence: TGTGCCAGCAGCAGAGTGGGGGGGAACTCTGGGGCCAACCTGACTTTC. This codes for CASSRVGGNSGANLTF.

Of note for this clonotype: A read error may produce the germline difference seen at one junction end. This chain uses TRBV15 with TRBJ1-6; D is uncertain. CDR3 length equals 15 residues. Germline values: CDR1 LNHNV, CDR2 YYDKDF (reference sequence). The CDR3 is CATSKGGAYNPPLHF. DNA of the CDR3: TGTGCCACCAGCAAAGGAGGCGCCTATAATCCACCCCTCCACTTT.